The next 17 T cell receptor beta chains were all read from a single sample in a study of T cell clusters in autoimmune cytopenias. One tube held mixed TRB-A and TRB-B primer pools for touch-down PCR. TCRdb re-called the multiplex PCR reads; one entry per CDR3 protein, DNA not given. The sample's table shows about 6,100 distinct CDR3 sequences. Each sample's input was around 270 ng genomic DNA, approximately 37,500 genome equivalents. The data were also submitted as part of a second study, on T cell repertoires in aging, cancer and after chemotherapy.

Sequenced material: peripheral blood. Source of these receptors: a human donor in good health.

J is TRBJ1-5 and V is TRBV4-3. Germline V CDR1 and CDR2: LGHNA, YSLEER. The CDR3 sequence is 13 residues long. The CDR3 here is CASSQESARTQHF.

The CDR3 here is CASSPPTGASGNTIYF. V gene TRBV12-3 or TRBV12-4 combines with J gene TRBJ1-3; as DNA is missing, the TRBD1 call by TCRdb cannot be tested. The CDR3 length is 16 residues.

The CDR3 reads CASSTGRERLAKNIQYF. This chain links TRBV6-2 or TRBV6-3 with TRBJ2-4; checking the TCRdb D call of TRBD2 is not possible without DNA. Germline-derived CDR1 and CDR2 are MNHEY and SVGEGT. The CDR3 sequence is 17 residues long.

This clonotype is identified as medium-sized from frequency. This chain joins TRBV6-5 and TRBJ1-5. The CDR3 has 16 amino acids. CDR1 MNHEY and CDR2 SVGAGI come from the germline V gene. The CDR3 protein is CASSYSSTGMKALQHF.

The chain carries TRBV15 and TRBJ2-5; lacking DNA, the TRBD1 call made by TCRdb goes unchecked. Germline V gene lookup returns CDR1 LNHNV and CDR2 YYDKDF (reference sequence). This CDR3 spans 15 amino acids. CDR3 sequence: CATSRQTGGKGTQYF.

The CDR3 spells CASSLAGGGITDTQYF. This chain joins TRBV5-1 and TRBJ2-3; no DNA is available, so the TRBD2 call from TCRdb remains unchecked. This CDR3 region has 16 residues. In germline, CDR1 is SGHRS, CDR2 YFSETQ.

This clonotype is medium-sized by frequency. Here the CDR3 reads CASSLGGAGANVLTF. V and J are TRBV7-6 and TRBJ2-6; the TCRdb D gene call, TRBD1, has no DNA to confirm it. Looked up from germline, CDR1 is SGHVS and CDR2 is FNYEAQ. The CDR3 is 15 residues long.

V usage is TRBV20-1 and J usage is TRBJ1-1; checking the TCRdb D call of TRBD1 is not possible without DNA. CDR1 is DFQATT and CDR2 is SNEGSKA in the germline V gene (reference sequence). The CDR3 contains 14 residues. This CDR3 is CSASRASGVTEAFF.

This clonotype shows up as medium-sized by frequency. The rearrangement joins TRBV6-1 to TRBJ1-2; TCRdb lists TRBD1, though no DNA is available to test this call. Germline CDR1 is MNHNS and CDR2 is SASEGT. The length of the CDR3 is 14 residues. CDR3 region: CASSEAGAPYGYTF.

This clonotype is identified as medium-sized from frequency. The chain combines TRBV15 with TRBJ1-2; with no DNA, the TCRdb D assignment of TRBD1 cannot be verified. This CDR3 is built from 13 residues. Germline V gives CDR1 LNHNV, CDR2 YYDKDF (reference sequence). The CDR3 region is CATSRAGGTGYTF.

The chain employs TRBV5-4 and TRBJ2-3. The germline gives CDR1 SGHNT, CDR2 YYREEE (reference sequence). This CDR3 has 15 residues. CDR3 region: CASSLTTFSTDTQYF.

CDR3 loop: CASSLTIVGGPDTQYF. The rearrangement joins TRBV11-2 to TRBJ2-3; without DNA, the TCRdb call of TRBD2 cannot be checked. This CDR3 is 16 amino acids long. Looked up from germline, CDR1 is SGHAT and CDR2 is FQNNGV.

The rearrangement uses TRBV5-1 and TRBJ2-7; absent DNA, TCRdb's TRBD1 call cannot be checked. Germline V lookup: CDR1 SGHRS, CDR2 YFSETQ. The CDR3 loop spans 15 amino acids. CDR3 region: CASSSIPGRTYEQYF.

This clonotype is classed as medium-sized by frequency. The V call is TRBV6-2 or TRBV6-3, the J call TRBJ1-5; lacking DNA, the TRBD1 call made by TCRdb goes unchecked. Germline CDR1 is MNHEY and CDR2 is SVGEGT. The CDR3 covers 13 residues. This chain's CDR3 is CASTDSLNQPQHF.

This sequence joins TRBV5-5 and TRBJ2-7. The CDR3 consists of 14 residues. The germline gives CDR1 SGHKS, CDR2 YYEKEE (reference sequence). The CDR3 sequence: CASSSGQGSYEQYF.

The genes are TRBV20-1 and TRBJ1-6. This CDR3 has 16 residues. The V gene's germline CDR1 is DFQATT and CDR2 SNEGSKA (reference sequence). This CDR3 is CSARGEQRGYNSPLHF.

Its frequency marks this clonotype as medium-sized. V and J are TRBV6-6 and TRBJ1-4; TCRdb lists TRBD1, though no DNA is available to test this call. The CDR3 covers 14 residues. Germline values: CDR1 MNHNY, CDR2 SVGAGI (reference sequence). Here the CDR3 reads CASSSTGRDEKLFF.